A single sample is the source of the 10 T cell receptor beta chains below, sequenced in a study of cytomegalovirus exposure and HLA in healthy donors. This PCR relied on a set of 60 Vbeta primers and 13 Jbeta primers. The table came from immunoSEQ multiplex PCR; TCRdb's copy has only in-frame clones and leaves some out. The table has over 65,000 clones, 65% to 85% seen once. The sequenced sample consisted of PBMCs. These receptors were obtained from a man aged 50 to 59 in good health and CMV-seronegative.

This chain connects TRBV11-2 to TRBJ2-5; 7 nucleotides line up with TRBD2. The CDR3 is 15 residues long. CDR1 SGHAT and CDR2 FQNNGV come from the germline V gene. V lost 5 bases, J lost 2 bases, and 8 bases stayed unmatched. CDR3 nucleotides: TGTGCCAGCAGCGTAAGCGGGGTAGTTCAAGAGACCCAGTACTTC. Translating gives CASSVSGVVQETQYF.

V gene TRBV2 combines with J gene TRBJ2-7, with TRBD2 as a possible D gene (6 bases). The CDR3 extends over 13 amino acids. V was clipped by 8 bases and J by 2 bases, with 13 bases between them. Germline loops: CDR1 SNHLY, CDR2 FYNNEI. In nucleotides, the CDR3 is TGTGCCAGCGCGGGGCAGGGTCCCTACGAGCAGTACTTC. Translation: CASAGQGPYEQYF.

The chain links TRBV5-1 to TRBJ2-5, with TRBD2 as a possible D gene (7 bases). V was cut by 4 bases and J by 5 bases, with 18 bases left in between. Germline V gene sequence: CDR1 SGHRS, CDR2 YFSETQ. The CDR3 covers 15 residues. Here the CDR3 DNA reads TGCGCCAGCAGCGGGGGGGCCGTTGTTGGGGAGACCCAGTACTTC. Protein: CASSGGAVVGETQYF. Based on the CDR3 plus reference TRBV5-1 and TRBJ2-5, the full variable domain is KAGVTQTPRYLIKTRGQQVTLSCSPISGHRSVSWYQQTPGQGLQFLFEYFSETQRNKGNFPGRFSGRQFSNSRSEMNVSTLELGDSALYLCASSGGAVVGETQYFGPGTRLLVL.

This rearrangement joins TRBV25-1 to TRBJ1-4; TRBD1 agrees at 8 bases. Losses at the gene ends were 5 bases for V and 5 bases for J; bases not matched to a gene: 1. CDR3 length: 13 residues. The V gene's germline CDR1 is MGHDK and CDR2 SYGVNS. CDR3 loop: CASSRQGNEKLFF. For the CDR3, the DNA is TGTGCCAGCAGTAGACAGGGGAATGAAAAACTGTTTTTT.

The table lists this clone with a few counts. The rearrangement links TRBV4-3 to TRBJ2-7, with D possibly TRBD1 on 5 matching bases. V lost 0 bases and J 3 bases, leaving 6 bases between the germline ends. The germline gives CDR1 LGHNA, CDR2 YSLEER. The CDR3 covers 13 residues. CDR3 coding DNA: TGCGCCAGCAGCCAAGAAAGGGGCTACGAGCAGTACTTC. Translating gives CASSQERGYEQYF.

The V gene is TRBV5-1, the J gene TRBJ2-5; TRBD2 agrees at 14 bases. Trimming removed 3 bases from V and 3 bases from J; junction bases left unmatched: 10. The germline V gene has CDR1 SGHRS and CDR2 YFSETQ. There are 18 residues in the CDR3. CDR3 sequence: CASSSRPTSGGAKETQYF. The CDR3 DNA reads as TGCGCCAGCAGCTCGAGACCGACTAGCGGGGGGGCAAAAGAGACCCAGTACTTC.

V usage is TRBV7-2 and J usage is TRBJ2-2, with 9 bases matching TRBD1. Per germline, CDR1 SGHTA and CDR2 FQGNSA. The CDR3 is made up of 16 amino acids. The V gene end was trimmed by 6 bases and the J gene end by 5 bases; junction bases not matched to a gene: 10. The CDR3 DNA reads TGTGCCAGCAGGAACACACAGGGGGCGCGAACCGGGGAGCTGTTTTTT. Translated, it gives CASRNTQGARTGELFF.

The rearrangement uses TRBV6-1 and TRBJ2-5; D is possibly TRBD1 (6 bases). The J call could be wrong; TRBJ2-7 is a better fit for the DNA end. CDR3 length equals 13 residues. Germline lookup yields CDR1 MNHNS and CDR2 SASEGT. CDR3 loop: CASRPGTSYEQYF. Written as DNA, the CDR3 is TGTGCCAGCAGGCCAGGGACATCCTACGAGCAGTACTTC.

This clone was counted only a few times. The chain recombines TRBV19 with TRBJ2-7; the D gene is possibly TRBD2 (6 bases). The germline V and J ends were trimmed by 8 bases and 0 bases, with 20 bases remaining between them. Looked up from germline, CDR1 is LNHDA and CDR2 is SQIVND (reference sequence). This CDR3 is 16 amino acids long. The CDR3 DNA reads TGTGCCAGTTCGCCCTTTACTAGCCGGAGCTCCTACGAGCAGTACTTC. This encodes CASSPFTSRSSYEQYF.

This chain connects TRBV19 to TRBJ2-5, with D possibly TRBD2 on 6 matching bases. CDR3 length: 13 residues. The germline CDR1 and CDR2 sequences are LNHDA and SQIVND (reference sequence). V lost 6 bases, J lost 1 base, and 9 bases lay in between. CDR3 sequence: CASRLGGQETQYF. CDR3 coding DNA: TGTGCCAGTAGACTGGGGGGCCAAGAGACCCAGTACTTC.